One sample yielded the 14 T cell receptor beta chains listed below, sequenced in a study of cytomegalovirus exposure and HLA in healthy donors. A multiplex PCR was run with 60 Vbeta primers and 13 Jbeta primers. Profiled with immunoSEQ multiplex PCR; TCRdb holds only in-frame clones, not every one. The table has some 100,000 clones, approximately 73% seen once. Sequencing was done on a sample of PBMCs. The origin of the receptors is a woman in her forties or fifties in good health and CMV-seropositive.

The rearrangement uses TRBV7-9 and TRBJ1-2; 8 nucleotides agree with TRBD1. The J segment lost 6 bases and the V segment lost 1 base, leaving 10 bases of the junction unmatched. The CDR3 contains 16 residues. Germline CDR1 is SEHNR and CDR2 is FQNEAQ (reference sequence). The CDR3 sequence: CASSLELGQGIDGYTF. The CDR3 DNA is TGTGCCAGCAGCTTAGAGCTCGGACAGGGAATAGATGGCTACACCTTC. Supplemented by reference TRBV7-9 and TRBJ1-2, the full variable domain reads DTGVSQNPRHKITKRGQNVTFRCDPISEHNRLYWYRQTLGQGPEFLTYFQNEAQLEKSRLLSDRFSAERPKGSFSTLEIQRTEQGDSAMYLCASSLELGQGIDGYTFGSGTRLTVV.

V is TRBV10-3 and J is TRBJ1-5; D is possibly TRBD1 (6 bases). The CDR3 runs 14 residues. Germline CDR1 reads ENHRY; CDR2 reads SYGVKD. This CDR3 reads CATAPGVYNQPQHF. The CDR3 DNA reads TGTGCTACGGCGCCAGGGGTCTACAATCAGCCCCAGCATTTT.

This rearrangement joins TRBV2 to TRBJ1-1; 9 nucleotides align to TRBD1. This CDR3 spans 15 amino acids. The germline CDR1 and CDR2 sequences are SNHLY and FYNNEI. The junction had 6 bases not matched to a gene; V was cut back by 6 bases and J by 1 base. The CDR3 DNA sequence: TGTGCCAGCAGGAGGGACAGGGCGACGAACACTGAAGCTTTCTTT. Translating it yields CASRRDRATNTEAFF.

This chain joins TRBV5-6 and TRBJ2-1, with D unclear. Germline loops: CDR1 SGHDT, CDR2 YYEEEE. V was pared by 1 base and J by 8 bases, with 13 bases between. This CDR3 spans 14 amino acids. The CDR3 DNA reads as TGTGCCAGCAGCTTGTTTTCTTCTCGAGATGAGCAGTTCTTC. Amino acids: CASSLFSSRDEQFF.

V gene TRBV6-5 combines with J gene TRBJ2-6; the D is unclear. CDR3 length: 16 amino acids. V was pared by 4 bases and J by 0 bases, with 10 bases between. Germline-derived CDR1 and CDR2 are MNHEY and SVGAGI. The CDR3 loop is CASSSLLISGANVLTF. DNA of the CDR3: TGTGCCAGCAGTTCCCTTCTTATCTCTGGGGCCAACGTCCTGACTTTC.

This clone was seen a handful of times. This chain uses TRBV4-1 with TRBJ2-3, with 9 bases identical to TRBD2. This CDR3 spans 16 amino acids. J was trimmed by 3 bases and V by 4 bases; bases with no gene match: 8. Germline CDR1 reads MGHRA; CDR2 reads YSYEKL. CDR3 in amino acids: CASSLRGLARTDTQYF. The CDR3 bases are TGCGCCAGCAGCCTTAGAGGACTAGCGAGAACAGATACGCAGTATTTT.

J is TRBJ1-6 and V is TRBV5-5, with 8 bases aligning to TRBD1. Trimming took 4 bases from V and 7 from J; bases not matched to a gene: 7. CDR3 length equals 15 residues. Germline CDR1 is SGHKS and CDR2 is YYEKEE (reference sequence). CDR3 residues: CASSPYRGNNSPLHF. CDR3 DNA: TGTGCCAGCAGCCCCTACAGGGGGAACAATTCACCCCTCCACTTT.

This clone has only one observation. The chain employs TRBV29-1 and TRBJ2-6, with 9 positions matching TRBD2. With 4 bases clipped from V and 0 bases from J, the junction kept 10 bases outside the gene matches. This CDR3 comprises 18 residues. Germline V gene data show CDR1 as SQVTM and CDR2 as ANQGSEA. The chain's CDR3 is CSVGDSGSGSSGANVLTF. DNA of the CDR3: TGCAGCGTTGGGGACTCGGGTAGCGGGAGCTCTGGGGCCAACGTCCTGACTTTC.

V usage is TRBV4-1 and J usage is TRBJ2-7; 8 bases fit TRBD2. V lost 1 base, J lost 3 bases, and 5 bases stayed unmatched. The CDR3 is made up of 15 amino acids. CDR1 and CDR2 (germline): MGHRA, YSYEKL. The CDR3 sequence: CASSQGGAGGYEQYF. In nucleotides, the CDR3 is TGCGCCAGCAGCCAAGGAGGGGCGGGGGGCTACGAGCAGTACTTC.

This rearrangement joins TRBV5-1 to TRBJ2-7, with 9 bases matching TRBD1. V trimming: 3 bases; J trimming: 6 bases; junction bases outside the gene matches: 10. The CDR3 contains 15 residues. Germline V lookup: CDR1 SGHRS, CDR2 YFSETQ. The CDR3 region has the DNA TGCGCCAGCAGCTGGGGGGGACAGGGAGGAGGCGAGCAGTACTTC. Translating it yields CASSWGGQGGGEQYF.

This chain connects TRBV4-2 to TRBJ2-7, with 8 bases lining up with TRBD2. The CDR3 is 16 residues long. J was trimmed by 2 bases and V by 3 bases; bases with no gene match: 9. The V gene's germline CDR1 is LGHNA and CDR2 YNFKEQ. The CDR3, as DNA: TGTGCCAGCAGCCAGTCGACTAGCGAGAGAGCCTACGAGCAGTACTTC. The encoded protein is CASSQSTSERAYEQYF.

This clone was counted only a few times. The CDR3, as DNA: TGCTCTCCGGTTTCGGGCTACGAGCAGTACTTC. It is translated as CSPVSGYEQYF. This rearrangement joins TRBV20-1 to TRBJ2-7; D remains ambiguous. The CDR3 has 11 amino acids. Germline V gene sequence: CDR1 DFQATT, CDR2 SNEGSKA (reference sequence).

The genes are TRBV10-3 and TRBJ1-4; D ambiguous. Germline lookup yields CDR1 ENHRY and CDR2 SYGVKD. The V and J ends lost 3 bases and 12 bases respectively, with 8 bases between them. The CDR3 is 11 residues long. CDR3 sequence reads: CAISDAQELFF. CDR3 nucleotides: TGTGCCATCAGTGACGCACAAGAACTGTTTTTT.

The chain is built from TRBV11-2 and TRBJ1-2; no definite D call. Germline V gene data show CDR1 as SGHAT and CDR2 as FQNNGV. The ends were cut back, 5 bases at V and 10 bases at J, with 17 bases in the middle. This CDR3 spans 13 amino acids. In DNA, the CDR3 is TGTGCCAGCAGCCCACGTCTCTCTGAGGACTACACCTTC. It yields the protein CASSPRLSEDYTF.